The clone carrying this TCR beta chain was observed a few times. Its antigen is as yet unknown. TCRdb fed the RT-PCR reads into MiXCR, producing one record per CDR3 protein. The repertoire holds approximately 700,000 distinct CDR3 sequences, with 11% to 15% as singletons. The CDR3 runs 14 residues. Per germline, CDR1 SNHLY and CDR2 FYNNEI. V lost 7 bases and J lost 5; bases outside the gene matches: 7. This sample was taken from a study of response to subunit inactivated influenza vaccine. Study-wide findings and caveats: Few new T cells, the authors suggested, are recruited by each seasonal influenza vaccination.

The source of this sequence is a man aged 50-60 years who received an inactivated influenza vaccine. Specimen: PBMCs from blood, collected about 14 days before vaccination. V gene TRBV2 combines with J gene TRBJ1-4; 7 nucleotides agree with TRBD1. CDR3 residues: CASKAGTENEKLFF. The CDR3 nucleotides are TGTGCCAGCAAGGCCGGGACAGAGAATGAAAAACTGTTTTTT. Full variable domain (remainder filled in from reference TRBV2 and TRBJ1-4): EPEVTQTPSHQVTQMGQEVILRCVPISNHLYFYWYRQILGQKVEFLVSFYNNEISEKSEIFDDQFSVERPDGSNFTLKIRSTKLEDSAMYFCASKAGTENEKLFFGSGTQLSVL.